The 17 T cell receptor beta chains below all came from one sample that was sequenced in a study of blood T cell repertoires in COVID-19. Clones were read by immunoSEQ multiplex PCR, and TCRdb kept only the in-frame ones, dropping some. Of about 170,000 clones listed, about 85% are singletons. The specimen sequenced was peripheral blood. The receptors derive from a man aged 60 to 75 with acute or convalescent COVID-19.

CDR3 bases: TGTGCCAGCAAGGTTTCGGGGGGGGCCCACAGGACCCAGTACTTC. It yields the protein CASKVSGGAHRTQYF. V and J are TRBV6-5 and TRBJ2-5; 8 positions match TRBD2. CDR1 MNHEY and CDR2 SVGAGI come from the germline V gene. Germline trimming cut 7 bases from V and 7 bases from J; bases unmatched to any gene: 14. The CDR3 has 15 amino acids.

The chain combines TRBV10-3 with TRBJ2-3; tentatively, D is TRBD1 (5 bases). This CDR3 region has 14 residues. Germline-derived CDR1 and CDR2 are ENHRY and SYGVKD. Deletions cut 6 bases from V and 1 base from J, with 11 bases between. The CDR3 region is CAIRGRTGTDTQYF. CDR3 nucleotides: TGTGCCATCAGGGGGCGAACTGGCACAGATACGCAGTATTTT.

The rearrangement links TRBV30 to TRBJ1-5, with a tentative D call TRBD1 (6 bases). Trimming stripped 1 base from V and 0 bases from J, with 13 bases between. Germline CDR1 is GTSNPN and CDR2 is SVGIG (reference sequence). The CDR3 totals 16 residues. CDR3 in amino acids: CAWSARGSYSNQPQHF. CDR3 in DNA: TGTGCCTGGAGTGCCAGGGGAAGTTATAGCAATCAGCCCCAGCATTTT.

The gene calls are TRBV24-1 and TRBJ2-7; 9 nucleotides align to TRBD1. V dropped 4 bases and J dropped 9; count of bases not matched to a gene: 12. Germline CDR1 is KGHDR and CDR2 is SFDVKD. CDR3 length equals 15 residues. Written as DNA, the CDR3 is TGTGCCACCAGTGAAGCGGGACAGGGTGGCCGAAGGCAGTACTTC. It is translated as CATSEAGQGGRRQYF.

This chain joins TRBV7-2 and TRBJ1-2, with 9 positions matching TRBD1. This CDR3 contains 13 residues. V was pared by 5 bases and J by 7 bases, with 5 bases of the junction left unmatched. Germline V gene data show CDR1 as SGHTA and CDR2 as FQGNSA. CDR3 amino acids: CASSRDRVLGYTF. CDR3 nucleotides: TGTGCCAGCAGCCGGGACAGGGTCCTTGGCTACACCTTC.

CDR3 nucleotides: TGTGCCAGCAGCTTATTCGGGGGAGCGGTCACAGATACGCAGTATTTT. Amino acid sequence: CASSLFGGAVTDTQYF. The chain links TRBV7-2 to TRBJ2-3; TRBD2 is a possible D gene (6 bases). There are 16 residues in the CDR3. CDR1 SGHTA and CDR2 FQGNSA come from the germline V gene. V lost 2 bases and J lost 2, with 14 bases in between.

V usage is TRBV6-5 and J usage is TRBJ1-3; D is uncertain. Germline assignment: CDR1 MNHEY and CDR2 SVGAGI. This CDR3 is built from 14 residues. Trimming left V 6 bases short and J 2 bases short, with 11 bases between. CDR3 sequence reads: CASSPDRAGNTIYF. CDR3 bases: TGTGCCAGCAGCCCCGACCGGGCTGGAAACACCATATATTTT.

This CDR3 is CASSKRQEPGTEAFF. For the CDR3, the DNA is TGTGCCAGCAGCAAGAGACAGGAGCCAGGCACTGAAGCTTTCTTT. This chain links TRBV21-1 with TRBJ1-1; no check of the table's D call, TRBD1, against the DNA was made. TRBV21-1 is a recognized pseudogene. This CDR3 comprises 15 residues.

CDR3 bases: TGTGCCAGCAGCTTCGCCTGGCGGACTAGCGGGAGATTATTCGAGCAGTACTTC. Protein sequence: CASSFAWRTSGRLFEQYF. The chain carries TRBV7-2 and TRBJ2-7; the match to TRBD2 covers 13 bases. V shed 3 bases and J 6 bases; nucleotides not matched to a gene: 14. There are 18 residues in the CDR3. Germline V gene sequence: CDR1 SGHTA, CDR2 FQGNSA.

The chain has TRBV6-2 or TRBV6-3 and TRBJ2-2, with a possible D match to TRBD2 (6 bases). The CDR3 extends over 18 amino acids. From germline, CDR1 is MNHEY and CDR2 SVGEGT. The V end was cut by 2 bases, the J end by 2 bases, with 18 bases between. The CDR3 is CASSYPRRAGINTGELFF. CDR3 DNA: TGTGCCAGCAGTTACCCTCGGCGGGCGGGAATAAACACCGGGGAGCTGTTTTTT.

This clone has more than one count but fewer than ten. The chain combines TRBV3-1 (or the pseudogene TRBV3-2) with TRBJ1-5; tentative D call: TRBD1 (5 bases). The CDR3 spans 13 residues. Trimming pared 6 bases from V and 7 bases from J, leaving 13 bases between. The germline gives CDR1 LGHDT, CDR2 YNNKEL (reference sequence). CDR3 DNA: TGTGCCAGCAGTCGGAGGGGAAGCCAGCCCCAGCATTTT. Translating gives CASSRRGSQPQHF.

CDR3 protein: CASSSHRGAGTEAFF. The CDR3 coding sequence is TGTGCCAGCAGCTCCCACCGGGGGGCGGGAACTGAAGCTTTCTTT. This sequence joins TRBV11-3 and TRBJ1-1, with D possibly TRBD1 on 6 matching bases. Trimming stripped 4 bases from V and 5 bases from J, with 17 bases between. This CDR3 comprises 15 residues. Per the germline V gene, CDR1 is SGHNT and CDR2 is YENEEA.

The chain recombines TRBV6-5 with TRBJ1-2; 11 nucleotides agree with TRBD1. Unmatched junction bases numbered 6, after V lost 5 bases and J lost 7 bases. The CDR3 sequence is 14 residues long. Per germline, CDR1 MNHEY and CDR2 SVGAGI. The CDR3 protein is CASSTGTGGGGYTF. CDR3 sequence (DNA): TGTGCCAGCAGTACTGGGACAGGGGGAGGTGGCTACACCTTC.

The V gene is TRBV4-1, the J gene TRBJ2-3; TRBD2 might be the D (6 bases). Germline CDR1 reads MGHRA; CDR2 reads YSYEKL. Trimming left V 2 bases short and J 0 bases short, with 9 bases between. There are 15 residues in the CDR3. CDR3 sequence (DNA): TGCGCCAGCAGCCAATCTAGCGCCAGCACAGATACGCAGTATTTT. Amino acids: CASSQSSASTDTQYF.

The J gene is TRBJ1-5, the V gene TRBV19, with D uncertain. V lost 3 bases and J 3 bases, leaving 9 bases between the germline ends. There are 14 residues in the CDR3. CDR1 is LNHDA, CDR2 SQIVND, per germline (reference sequence). CDR3 protein: CASSIPGFNQPQHF. The DNA for the CDR3 is TGTGCCAGTAGTATCCCGGGGTTCAATCAGCCCCAGCATTTT. Filled out from reference TRBV19 and TRBJ1-5, the complete variable domain reads DGGITQSPKYLFRKEGQNVTLSCEQNLNHDAMYWYRQDPGQGLRLIYYSQIVNDFQKGDIAEGYSVSREKKESFPLTVTSAQKNPTAFYLCASSIPGFNQPQHFGDGTRLSIL.

This sequence joins TRBV24-1 and TRBJ1-1; perhaps TRBD1 as D (6 bases). CDR3 length: 15 residues. Deletions cut 5 bases from V and 2 bases from J, with 14 bases between. Germline values: CDR1 KGHDR, CDR2 SFDVKD. The CDR3 region is CATSGKAGANTEAFF. The CDR3 DNA is TGTGCCACCAGTGGAAAGGCAGGGGCCAACACTGAAGCTTTCTTT.

This clone turned up a few times. This rearrangement joins TRBV5-1 to TRBJ1-3, with a weak D call TRBD1 (5 bases). CDR3 size: 16 residues. The V gene's germline CDR1 is SGHRS and CDR2 YFSETQ. V gave up 0 bases and J gave up 0 bases, with 10 bases separating them. CDR3 bases: TGCGCCAGCAGCTTGGAGCCAGGGAACTCTGGAAACACCATATATTTT. Translated, it gives CASSLEPGNSGNTIYF.